This T cell receptor (beta chain) was identified during a study of blood T cell repertoires in COVID-19. In the study overall: Whether acute or convalescent, the COVID-19 samples came from the United States, Italy and Spain.

Per the original data handling: Estimation of nucleated cell counts was performed using reference gene primer amplification. Only in-frame clones appear in the TCRdb table, and some are missing; sequencing was by immunoSEQ multiplex PCR. V and J calls and clone size are as listed in that table; D and trimming were resolved from the DNA. The sample carries a few hundred thousand clones, around 84% recorded once. V lost 2 bases, J lost 1 base, and 11 bases lay in between. The CDR3 runs to 15 residues. Germline assignment: CDR1 MNHNS and CDR2 SASEGT. J is TRBJ1-2 and V is TRBV6-1; D possibly corresponds to TRBD1 (5 bases). The source is a human donor with acute or convalescent COVID-19. The donor label of this sample is uncertain. The sequencing input was peripheral blood. CDR3 nucleotides: TGTGCCAGCAGTGAATTTAGGGGTGTTAACTATGGCTACACCTTC. It codes for CASSEFRGVNYGYTF.